This note documents a single T cell receptor beta chain sequence. RNA transcripts provided the source from which TCR beta CDR3 regions were amplified. Researchers ran a first-round RT-PCR on the TCR CDR3 using the HTBI primer set. TCRdb called the multiplex PCR reads again in MiXCR, with one record for every CDR3 protein. The repertoire holds over 700,000 distinct CDR3 sequences, approximately 18% seen once, with over 15% in the top ten. Researchers barred patients who had uncontrolled infection, other autoimmune disease, pregnancy or lactation. Blood sampling occurred at first hyperthyroidism diagnosis, ahead of any ophthalmopathy symptoms. This specimen belongs to a study of T cells in Graves' hyperthyroidism and ophthalmopathy. Germline V gene data show CDR1 as MGHRA and CDR2 as YSYEKL. V lost 0 bases, J lost 7 bases, and 9 bases lay in between. The CDR3 is 13 amino acids.

Material: blood. The sequence was obtained from a woman aged 50 to 60 with Graves' hyperthyroidism that later progressed to Graves' ophthalmopathy. The rearrangement joins TRBV4-1 to TRBJ1-1; D uncertain. In DNA, the CDR3 is TGCGCCAGCAGCCAAGAGGAGTCAGATGAAGCTTTCTTT. Translating gives CASSQEESDEAFF.